This TCR beta chain was sequenced for a study of blood T cells in healthy people across ages. Study-level information: About one barcoded beta molecule per two T cells was the capture yield of template switching.

Germline V gene lookup returns CDR1 DFQATT and CDR2 SNEGSKA (reference sequence). CDR3 length: 14 residues. Overall study findings and caveats: Total diversity from one million sequenced T cells was likely underestimated. Long-lived donors exceeded aged donors in naive CD4+ cells and diversity.

Alongside a J-beta primer mix, a sample-barcoded 5' primer served in a second PCR lasting about 7 to 12 cycles. TCRdb re-analysed the 5' RACE reads in MiXCR, keeping a single row per CDR3 protein. The sample carries around 710,000 distinct CDR3 sequences, roughly 44% recorded once. Isolation of PBMCs gave at least 6.5 million cells per sample. About this clonotype: Antigen: not known.

The sequence derives from a woman aged 55-69 years in good health. Sequencing was done on a sample of blood. The gene calls are TRBV20-1 and TRBJ2-5; TRBD1 aligns across 8 bases. The DNA end is a closer match to TRBJ2-7, so the J assignment may be wrong. The CDR3 protein is CSGTGTGMGYEQYF. The CDR3 nucleotides are TGCAGTGGAACCGGGACAGGAATGGGGTACGAGCAGTACTTC.